A single sample gave rise to the 19 T cell receptor beta chains below, sequenced in a study of cytomegalovirus exposure and HLA in healthy donors. 60 Vbeta and 13 Jbeta primers were used in PCR. Profiled with immunoSEQ multiplex PCR; TCRdb holds only in-frame clones, not every one. The repertoire consists of roughly 100,000 clones, with around 65% occurring once and the leading ten covering 2.5% to 4%. Sequenced sample: PBMCs. These receptors came from a woman aged 50 to 60 in good health and CMV-seronegative.

The genes are TRBV27 and TRBJ2-2, with a tentative D call TRBD2 (6 bases). The CDR3 runs 15 residues. Trimming removed 7 bases at V and 4 bases at J, with 16 bases between. The germline V gene encodes CDR1 MNHEY and CDR2 SMNVEV (reference sequence). DNA of the CDR3: TGTGCCAGCACGGCTAGGAGGGAGGTCACCGGGGAGCTGTTTTTT. This codes for CASTARREVTGELFF.

The CDR3 DNA reads as TGTGCCAGCAAAGGGCAGCCGGGCAGGGCCCAGTACTTC. Translated, it gives CASKGQPGRAQYF. J is TRBJ2-5 and V is TRBV2; TRBD1 is a possible D gene (5 bases). This CDR3 spans 13 amino acids. Germline V gene lookup returns CDR1 SNHLY and CDR2 FYNNEI. The V end lost 7 bases, the J end lost 9 bases, and 18 bases lay between the germline ends.

This clone was picked up a small number of times. The chain has TRBV15 and TRBJ1-1; D ambiguous. In germline, CDR1 is LNHNV, CDR2 YYDKDF (reference sequence). V lost 2 bases and J 3 bases, leaving 16 bases between the germline ends. This CDR3 region has 16 residues. The CDR3 coding sequence is TGTGCCACCAGCAGACGATTCGGAGTTGATCACACTGAAGCTTTCTTT. This codes for CATSRRFGVDHTEAFF.

This sequence joins TRBV27 and TRBJ2-3, with a tentative D call TRBD1 (5 bases). Deletions cut 0 bases from V and 1 base from J, with 8 bases between. CDR1 is MNHEY and CDR2 is SMNVEV in the germline V gene (reference sequence). The CDR3 loop spans 15 amino acids. CDR3 sequence reads: CASSLSSTGTDTQYF. DNA for the CDR3: TGTGCCAGCAGTTTATCATCGACAGGCACAGATACGCAGTATTTT.

The sample holds a few counts of this clone. V gene TRBV27 combines with J gene TRBJ2-1, with 8 bases lining up with TRBD2. Trimming at V came to 10 bases and at J to 3 bases, leaving 11 bases not matched to a gene. Germline CDR1 and CDR2: MNHEY and SMNVEV (reference sequence). The CDR3 has 15 residues. The chain's CDR3 is CAISRGAGGYNEQFF. The CDR3 region has the DNA TGTGCCATTTCGCGGGGGGCGGGAGGCTACAATGAGCAGTTCTTC.

The rearrangement joins TRBV7-8 to TRBJ1-3; the match to TRBD1 covers 7 bases. Trimming removed 2 bases from V and 4 bases from J; junction bases left unmatched: 5. Looked up from germline, CDR1 is SGHVS and CDR2 is FQNEAQ. The CDR3 runs 15 residues. DNA for the CDR3: TGTGCCAGCAGCTTAACCGGGACAGCCGGAAACACCATATATTTT. Translated, it gives CASSLTGTAGNTIYF.

This clone was detected only a few times. The V and J genes are TRBV28 and TRBJ1-1; no definite D call. The germline V and J ends were trimmed by 4 bases and 0 bases, with 3 bases remaining between them. CDR1 is MDHEN, CDR2 SYDVKM, per germline. The CDR3 spans 12 residues. This chain's CDR3 is CASSSMNTEAFF. The DNA for the CDR3 is TGTGCCAGCAGTTCCATGAACACTGAAGCTTTCTTT.

Of note for this clone: Germline is not matched at one junction end, which may reflect a read error. The chain recombines TRBV5-1 with TRBJ2-7; tentatively, D is TRBD1 (6 bases). Germline-derived CDR1 and CDR2 are SGHRS and YFSETQ. This CDR3 has 14 amino acids. The CDR3 bases are TGCGCCAGCAGCTTTGACACACAGGGACGCGAGAAGTACTTC. Encoded protein: CASSFDTQGREKYF.

The V and J genes are TRBV28 and TRBJ2-3, with 8 bases identical to TRBD2. The CDR3 runs to 19 residues. Losses at the gene ends were 3 bases for V and 0 bases for J; bases not matched to a gene: 14. CDR1 is MDHEN, CDR2 SYDVKM, per germline. This CDR3 reads CASSFILTGLGTSTDTQYF. The DNA of the CDR3 is TGTGCCAGCAGTTTCATTCTAACGGGACTAGGTACTAGCACAGATACGCAGTATTTT. The full variable domain, with the rest looked up from reference TRBV28 and TRBJ2-3, is DVKVTQSSRYLVKRTGEKVFLECVQDMDHENMFWYRQDPGLGLRLIYFSYDVKMKEKGDIPEGYSVSREKKERFSLILESASTNQTSMYLCASSFILTGLGTSTDTQYFGPGTRLTVL.

The gene calls are TRBV25-1 and TRBJ2-3; 8 nucleotides agree with TRBD2. Losses at the gene ends were 4 bases for V and 6 bases for J; bases not matched to a gene: 6. The CDR3 extends over 14 amino acids. The germline V gene encodes CDR1 MGHDK and CDR2 SYGVNS. The CDR3 sequence is CASSAGLAGDTQYF. In DNA form, the CDR3 reads TGTGCCAGCAGTGCCGGACTAGCCGGTGATACGCAGTATTTT.

V and J are TRBV6-6 and TRBJ2-1; 7 bases align to TRBD2. Trimming cost V 6 bases and J 12 bases; bases outside gene matches: 17. This CDR3 is 15 amino acids long. Germline lookup yields CDR1 MNHNY and CDR2 SVGAGI (reference sequence). The chain's CDR3 is CASRPLGLLGVGQFF. The CDR3 coding sequence is TGTGCCAGCAGGCCATTGGGACTACTCGGAGTTGGGCAGTTCTTC.

This clone was observed a handful of times. V is TRBV4-2 and J is TRBJ2-2, with D maybe TRBD2 (6 bases). CDR1 LGHNA and CDR2 YNFKEQ come from the germline V gene. This CDR3 is 16 amino acids long. Deletions cut 2 bases from V and 5 bases from J, with 15 bases between. Here the CDR3 reads CASSQSISGETGELFF. CDR3 nucleotide sequence: TGTGCCAGCAGCCAATCAATCTCGGGGGAAACCGGGGAGCTGTTTTTT.

CDR3 sequence reads: CASSIAGNPNEKLFF. The CDR3 bases are TGTGCCAGCAGCATAGCGGGGAATCCGAATGAAAAACTGTTTTTT. The V gene is TRBV11-2, the J gene TRBJ1-4; D is ambiguous. The CDR3 has 15 residues. From germline, CDR1 is SGHAT and CDR2 FQNNGV. The ends were cut back, 5 bases at V and 5 bases at J, with 15 bases in the middle.

This chain connects TRBV5-1 to TRBJ2-2, with D perhaps TRBD1 (6 bases). The CDR3 runs 15 residues. Germline CDR1 reads SGHRS; CDR2 reads YFSETQ. Trimming shortened V by 6 bases and J by 4 bases, and 16 bases separated the two germline ends. CDR3 protein: CASTPIGDITGELFF. For the CDR3, the DNA is TGCGCCAGCACTCCTATAGGGGACATCACCGGGGAGCTGTTTTTT.

The chain is built from TRBV6-6 and TRBJ1-5; tentative D call: TRBD1 (5 bases). Germline V CDR1 and CDR2: MNHNY, SVGAGI (reference sequence). This CDR3 region has 14 residues. V was cut by 10 bases and J by 5 bases, with 18 bases left in between. DNA for the CDR3: TGTGCCATCCCCGGGGCATCGGGGGATCAGCCCCAGCATTTT. Encoded protein: CAIPGASGDQPQHF.

The V and J genes are TRBV30 and TRBJ2-2; D might be TRBD1 (6 bases). V dropped 3 bases and J dropped 8 bases, with 13 bases sitting between them. Germline CDR1 is GTSNPN and CDR2 is SVGIG (reference sequence). The CDR3 is 13 amino acids. The CDR3, as DNA: TGTGCCTGGAGGATGGTCGGGACAGGGGAGCTGTTTTTT. It translates to CAWRMVGTGELFF. The variable domain in full, with the rest retrieved from reference TRBV30 and TRBJ2-2, is SQTIHQWPATLVQPVGSPLSLECTVEGTSNPNLYWYRQAAGRGLQLLFYSVGIGQISSEVPQNLSASRPQDRQFILSSKKLLLSDSGFYLCAWRMVGTGELFFGEGSRLTVL.

The table lists this clone with a few counts. This chain uses TRBV7-2 with TRBJ2-5; no firm D call. Trimming removed 5 bases from V and 2 bases from J, with 9 bases in between. The germline gives CDR1 SGHTA, CDR2 FQGNSA. This CDR3 has 13 residues. The DNA for the CDR3 is TGTGCCAGCAGCCAATATACTCAAGAGACCCAGTACTTC. This codes for CASSQYTQETQYF.

The V and J genes are TRBV19 and TRBJ1-1, with 8 bases that match TRBD1. Germline V gives CDR1 LNHDA, CDR2 SQIVND (reference sequence). V gave up 3 bases and J gave up 1 base; unmatched junction bases: 1. The CDR3 covers 14 residues. The CDR3 spells CASSIQGANTEAFF. The CDR3 DNA is TGTGCCAGTAGTATCCAGGGGGCGAACACTGAAGCTTTCTTT.

The chain is built from TRBV7-2 and TRBJ1-5; 8 positions match TRBD1. This CDR3 spans 13 amino acids. Trimming took 5 bases from V and 10 from J; bases not matched to a gene: 7. Germline lookup yields CDR1 SGHTA and CDR2 FQGNSA. CDR3 nucleotides: TGTGCCAGCAGCCGGGACAGGAGGGATCCCCAGCATTTT. Its protein product is CASSRDRRDPQHF.